Following are 15 T cell receptor beta chains from one sample sequenced in a study of OX40 agonist ivuxolimab in advanced cancers. The protocol was immunoSEQ multiplex PCR, while the TCRdb copy is restricted to in-frame clones and leaves out a portion. The sample holds roughly 30,000 clones, around 88% seen once. The source material was CD4+ or CD8+ T cells sorted from blood, sampled in a trial of the OX40 agonist ivuxolimab. These receptors came from an adult with an advanced solid tumor such as melanoma, head and neck, liver or kidney cancer.

The V and J genes are TRBV27 and TRBJ2-3, with D possibly TRBD2 on 6 matching bases. Trimming shortened V by 1 base and J by 1 base, and 9 bases separated the two germline ends. In germline, CDR1 is MNHEY, CDR2 SMNVEV (reference sequence). The length of the CDR3 is 15 residues. The CDR3 DNA is TGTGCCAGCAGTTTATTGTCGGGGGGCACAGATACGCAGTATTTT. It specifies CASSLLSGGTDTQYF.

This sequence joins TRBV7-9 and TRBJ1-4; TRBD1 agrees at 10 bases. CDR1 is SEHNR, CDR2 FQNEAQ, per germline (reference sequence). The CDR3 covers 15 residues. J was trimmed by 6 bases and V by 0 bases; bases with no gene match: 1. CDR3 sequence: CASSLAGTGDEKLFF. In DNA form, the CDR3 reads TGTGCCAGCAGCTTAGCAGGGACAGGGGATGAAAAACTGTTTTTT. Based on the CDR3 plus reference TRBV7-9 and TRBJ1-4, the full variable domain is DTGVSQNPRHKITKRGQNVTFRCDPISEHNRLYWYRQTLGQGPEFLTYFQNEAQLEKSRLLSDRFSAERPKGSFSTLEIQRTEQGDSAMYLCASSLAGTGDEKLFFGSGTQLSVL.

The chain joins TRBV27 to TRBJ1-2; the D gene is possibly TRBD1 (6 bases). Germline V CDR1 and CDR2: MNHEY, SMNVEV (reference sequence). CDR3 length: 13 residues. Trimming took 7 bases from V and 8 from J, leaving 17 bases between them. CDR3 residues: CASMTYREGGYTF. DNA for the CDR3: TGTGCCAGCATGACTTACAGGGAGGGAGGCTACACCTTC.

This rearrangement joins TRBV11-2 to TRBJ2-7; D remains ambiguous. Trimming removed 5 bases from V and 6 bases from J, with 11 bases in between. The CDR3 consists of 12 residues. Per the germline V gene, CDR1 is SGHAT and CDR2 is FQNNGV. The CDR3 DNA reads TGTGCCAGCAGCCTCGGACGTAGCGAGCAGTACTTC. Translation: CASSLGRSEQYF.

V usage is TRBV27 and J usage is TRBJ2-1; possibly TRBD2 for D (5 bases). Germline values: CDR1 MNHEY, CDR2 SMNVEV (reference sequence). The V gene lost 1 base and the J gene lost 6 bases, with 10 bases spanning the gap. The CDR3 has 14 amino acids. The CDR3 sequence is CASSLFGESNEQFF. As DNA, the CDR3 is TGTGCCAGCAGTTTATTCGGGGAAAGCAATGAGCAGTTCTTC.

The chain joins TRBV5-5 to TRBJ2-7, with 8 bases matching TRBD2. CDR3 length: 13 amino acids. V lost 7 bases to trimming and J lost 3 bases; unmatched junction nucleotides: 6. The germline V gene has CDR1 SGHKS and CDR2 YYEKEE (reference sequence). DNA of the CDR3: TGTGCCAGCCGGGCGGGGGGTTTCTACGAGCAGTACTTC. It translates to CASRAGGFYEQYF.

The chain is built from TRBV11-2 and TRBJ1-6, with D possibly being TRBD1 (5 bases). V was cut by 1 base and J by 1 base, with 8 bases left in between. CDR1 SGHAT and CDR2 FQNNGV come from the germline V gene. This CDR3 contains 16 residues. The CDR3 spells CASSLVPGSYNSPLHF. The CDR3 DNA is TGTGCCAGCAGCTTAGTCCCAGGGTCCTATAATTCACCCCTCCACTTT.

The rearrangement links TRBV10-3 to TRBJ2-6; D may match TRBD1 or TRBD2 (5 bases each). This CDR3 region has 14 residues. V dropped 0 bases and J dropped 12 bases, with 12 bases sitting between them. CDR1 is ENHRY, CDR2 SYGVKD, per germline. This CDR3 reads CAISESKFGGVLTF. CDR3 bases: TGTGCCATCAGTGAGTCTAAATTTGGGGGCGTCCTGACTTTC.

The sample holds a few counts of this clone. The chain combines TRBV15 with TRBJ2-5; TRBD1 is a possible D gene (7 bases). V was trimmed by 0 bases and J by 9 bases, leaving 29 bases between them. The germline V gene encodes CDR1 LNHNV and CDR2 YYDKDF (reference sequence). This CDR3 spans 19 amino acids. CDR3 in DNA: TGTGCCACCAGCAGAGATCCCCGGACAGGACAGGAGGTTACGGGGGCCCAGTACTTC. Its translation: CATSRDPRTGQEVTGAQYF.

V and J are TRBV7-6 and TRBJ2-3; D is tentatively TRBD1 or TRBD2 (5 bases each). This CDR3 contains 13 residues. Germline CDR1 and CDR2: SGHVS and FNYEAQ. Between the trimmed V and J ends, which lost 6 bases and 1 base, there was a span of 8 bases. CDR3 sequence: CASSRDGTDTQYF. The DNA of the CDR3 is TGTGCCAGCAGTCGGGACGGCACAGATACGCAGTATTTT.

V and J are TRBV11-2 and TRBJ1-1; D not resolved. CDR1 is SGHAT, CDR2 FQNNGV, per germline. The CDR3 length is 13 residues. Between the trimmed V and J ends, which lost 5 bases and 5 bases, there was a span of 12 bases. In nucleotides, the CDR3 is TGTGCCAGCAGCCTTGCGGAGTGGACTGAAGCTTTCTTT. Protein sequence: CASSLAEWTEAFF.

The V and J genes are TRBV7-9 and TRBJ1-5; D is ambiguous. The germline V gene has CDR1 SEHNR and CDR2 FQNEAQ (reference sequence). The CDR3 runs 15 residues. The germline V and J ends were trimmed by 8 bases and 3 bases, with 17 bases remaining between them. The CDR3 DNA reads as TGTGCCAGCTCAACCTCGGCGGAGTACAATCAGCCCCAGCATTTT. Protein: CASSTSAEYNQPQHF. Variable domain in full (rest from reference TRBV7-9 and TRBJ1-5): DTGVSQNPRHKITKRGQNVTFRCDPISEHNRLYWYRQTLGQGPEFLTYFQNEAQLEKSRLLSDRFSAERPKGSFSTLEIQRTEQGDSAMYLCASSTSAEYNQPQHFGDGTRLSIL.

This rearrangement joins TRBV7-9 to TRBJ2-7, with D perhaps TRBD1 (7 bases). Germline V gene sequence: CDR1 SEHNR, CDR2 FQNEAQ (reference sequence). The germline V and J ends were trimmed by 5 bases and 7 bases, with 21 bases remaining between them. The CDR3 sequence is 15 residues long. The CDR3 loop reads CASSPPVTGTREQYF. The CDR3 DNA sequence: TGTGCCAGCAGCCCCCCCGTGACAGGGACTCGTGAGCAGTACTTC.

This clone was observed a handful of times. The V and J genes are TRBV5-1 and TRBJ1-1; D gene ambiguous. The CDR3 is 11 residues long. V was clipped by 4 bases and J by 11 bases, with 12 bases between them. The germline V gene has CDR1 SGHRS and CDR2 YFSETQ. DNA for the CDR3: TGCGCCAGCAGCGACGATGGGCTGGCTTTCTTT. Amino acid sequence: CASSDDGLAFF.

The chain links TRBV7-9 to TRBJ1-6; 9 nucleotides match TRBD1. The V segment lost 5 bases and the J segment 7 bases; nucleotides outside the gene matches: 9. This CDR3 comprises 16 residues. Per the germline V gene, CDR1 is SEHNR and CDR2 is FQNEAQ (reference sequence). CDR3 loop: CASSRQGQGGNSPLHF. CDR3 nucleotide sequence: TGTGCCAGCAGCCGCCAGGGACAGGGAGGCAATTCACCCCTCCACTTT.